This TCR beta chain appears in the sequencing data of a study of OX40 agonist ivuxolimab in advanced cancers. Study details: Participants, 65% to 85% male, averaged around 64 years of age, ranging from roughly 20 to 85. Partial responses were recorded for three patients, including one with hepatocellular carcinoma and two with cutaneous melanoma.

The V end lost 1 base, the J end lost 5 bases, and 11 bases lay between the germline ends. There are 14 residues in the CDR3. Germline V gene sequence: CDR1 SEHNR, CDR2 FQNEAQ (reference sequence). Generated by immunoSEQ multiplex PCR, the TCRdb table keeps only in-frame clones and is missing some. Among tens of thousands of clones listed, about 88% were seen once. Study findings and constraints: Compared with CD4+, CD8+ T cells on average had more expanded clones.

For this clone: Its cognate antigen is unknown.

This material consisted of CD4+ or CD8+ T cells sorted from blood, taken in a trial of the OX40 agonist ivuxolimab. V usage is TRBV7-9 and J usage is TRBJ1-2; tentatively, D is TRBD1 (5 bases). This sequence originates from an adult with an advanced solid tumor such as melanoma, head and neck, liver or kidney cancer. The CDR3 region is CASSLVGGGYGYTF. DNA of the CDR3: TGTGCCAGCAGCTTAGTGGGGGGTGGATATGGCTACACCTTC.